Below, one T cell receptor (beta chain) is given with its context. Its antigen is currently unknown. Subjects aged 18 to 65 presented with newly diagnosed hyperthyroidism of less than 2 months' duration. Lactation, pregnancy, other autoimmune disease or uncontrolled infection excluded patients. Each diagnosis drew on symptoms, thyroxine, TRAb, thyroid ultrasound and orbital computed tomography findings. The data were obtained in a study of T cells in Graves' hyperthyroidism and ophthalmopathy. Study outcomes and limitations: Separating ophthalmopathy from stable hyperthyroidism was achieved by a 13 V-J model.

Researchers took RNA transcripts and amplified the TCR beta CDR3 regions from them. Using the HTBI primer set, a first-round RT-PCR was run on the TCR CDR3. TCRdb passed the multiplex PCR reads through MiXCR, listing each CDR3 protein once. This table has about 350,000 distinct CDR3 sequences, roughly 15% appearing once. Germline V gene data show CDR1 as SGHRS and CDR2 as YFSETQ. The CDR3 loop spans 14 amino acids. V was trimmed by 1 base and J by 4 bases, leaving 8 bases between them. This clonotype originated in a woman aged 25 to 39 with Graves' hyperthyroidism that later progressed to Graves' ophthalmopathy. The rearrangement links TRBV5-1 to TRBJ1-4, with a possible D match to TRBD1 (6 bases). What was sequenced was blood. CDR3 protein: CASSLNRVNEKLFF. Here the CDR3 DNA reads TGCGCCAGCAGCTTGAACAGGGTTAATGAAAAACTGTTTTTT.